This T cell receptor beta chain was observed in a study of blood T cell repertoires in COVID-19. Looking at the study overall: Both acute and convalescent COVID-19 samples were obtained from the United States, Italy and Spain.

Germline V CDR1 and CDR2: SGHAT, FQNNGV. The V and J ends lost 4 bases and 6 bases, in that order; junction bases with no gene match: 11. This CDR3 is 15 amino acids long. Using immunoSEQ multiplex PCR, the repertoire was profiled, and TCRdb retains in-frame clones only, with some absent. The sample includes around 300,000 clones, about nine tenths of them seen just once. Material: peripheral blood. This TCR came from a young woman with active or convalescent COVID-19. The chain employs TRBV11-2 and TRBJ2-7, with TRBD2 matching 8 bases. The CDR3 DNA follows: TGTGCCAGCAGCTCCGCCATCGGGGGGGCCCTCGAGCAGTACTTC. This codes for CASSSAIGGALEQYF.